These 15 T cell receptor beta chains came from one sample sequenced in a study of blood T cell repertoires in COVID-19. Generated by immunoSEQ multiplex PCR, the TCRdb table keeps only in-frame clones and is missing some. The sample lists some 82,000 clones; more than 70% were seen once. Sequencing was done on a sample of peripheral blood. The receptors here all came from a man of 80 years or more with active or convalescent COVID-19.

The sample holds one count of this clone. The CDR3 region has the DNA TGTGCCAGCAGCGTCGCTCCCCAGGGGGCCTCTGGAAACACCATATATTTT. Protein: CASSVAPQGASGNTIYF. The chain has TRBV9 and TRBJ1-3, with 8 bases matching TRBD1. The CDR3 is 17 residues long. The germline CDR1 and CDR2 sequences are SGDLS and YYNGEE. After removal of 2 bases from V and 0 bases from J, the junction contained 7 bases not matched to a gene.

This clone appeared a few times. This chain joins TRBV21-1 and TRBJ2-1; the table gives TRBD2 as D, unverified against the DNA. TRBV21-1 is a pseudogene. There are 15 residues in the CDR3. The CDR3 loop reads CASSPQRVSYNEQFF. The CDR3 DNA reads TGTGCCAGCAGCCCTCAGCGGGTGAGTTACAATGAGCAGTTCTTC.

V is TRBV6-6 and J is TRBJ2-3; 9 bases match TRBD1. The trim removed 6 bases at V and 5 bases at J, leaving 9 bases unmatched. The CDR3 runs 15 residues. Germline V gene data show CDR1 as MNHNY and CDR2 as SVGAGI (reference sequence). Here the CDR3 reads CASRKPGQGQDTQYF. The DNA for the CDR3 is TGTGCCAGCAGAAAACCGGGACAGGGACAAGATACGCAGTATTTT.

This clone showed up just once. The gene calls are TRBV5-1 and TRBJ1-4, with 10 nucleotides matching TRBD1. Unmatched junction bases numbered 13, after V lost 4 bases and J lost 16 bases. The germline V gene has CDR1 SGHRS and CDR2 YFSETQ. CDR3 length: 14 amino acids. CDR3 nucleotide sequence: TGCGCCAGCAGCCTTGGTGAGGGGACAGGGGCTCAGTTTTTT. Its protein is CASSLGEGTGAQFF.

V and J are TRBV19 and TRBJ2-1; 9 bases align to TRBD1. Germline-derived CDR1 and CDR2 are LNHDA and SQIVND (reference sequence). V lost 0 bases to trimming and J lost 4 bases; unmatched junction nucleotides: 13. The CDR3 runs to 19 residues. The CDR3 DNA sequence: TGTGCCAGTAGTATAGACGGGACAGGGTTATCTAGGGGATACAATGAGCAGTTCTTC. Protein product: CASSIDGTGLSRGYNEQFF. The whole variable domain, remainder taken from reference TRBV19 and TRBJ2-1, is DGGITQSPKYLFRKEGQNVTLSCEQNLNHDAMYWYRQDPGQGLRLIYYSQIVNDFQKGDIAEGYSVSREKKESFPLTVTSAQKNPTAFYLCASSIDGTGLSRGYNEQFFGPGTRLTVL.

The chain employs TRBV30 and TRBJ1-5, with D perhaps TRBD1 (5 bases). CDR1 is GTSNPN, CDR2 SVGIG, per germline (reference sequence). V lost 2 bases and J 6 bases, leaving 20 bases between the germline ends. The CDR3 contains 16 residues. CDR3 in amino acids: CAWSPPGREWSQPQHF. The CDR3 DNA reads as TGTGCCTGGAGTCCCCCCGGCAGGGAATGGAGTCAGCCCCAGCATTTT.

This rearrangement joins TRBV3-1 (or the pseudogene TRBV3-2) to TRBJ1-3; D is unclear. This CDR3 spans 16 amino acids. The V end was cut by 2 bases, the J end by 0 bases, with 11 bases between. The V gene's germline CDR1 is LGHDT and CDR2 YNNKEL (reference sequence). CDR3 coding DNA: TGTGCCAGCAGCCAATCTCTTAGTAGCTCTGGAAACACCATATATTTT. Amino acid sequence: CASSQSLSSSGNTIYF.

This sequence joins TRBV19 and TRBJ2-5, with TRBD2 as a possible D gene (7 bases). CDR3 length: 14 amino acids. From germline, CDR1 is LNHDA and CDR2 SQIVND (reference sequence). Trimming removed 6 bases from V and 1 base from J, with 12 bases in between. Written as DNA, the CDR3 is TGTGCCAGTAGGGGAGGGGGAAGCCAAGAGACCCAGTACTTC. Translating it yields CASRGGGSQETQYF.

V and J are TRBV5-1 and TRBJ2-1, with 7 positions matching TRBD2. The germline gives CDR1 SGHRS, CDR2 YFSETQ. Trimming removed 0 bases from V and 3 bases from J; junction bases left unmatched: 6. The CDR3 is made up of 16 amino acids. The CDR3 region has the DNA TGCGCCAGCAGCTTGGGGAATCTAGCGGTCTACAATGAGCAGTTCTTC. Protein product: CASSLGNLAVYNEQFF.

This chain joins TRBV7-3 and TRBJ2-3; 12 nucleotides agree with TRBD1. The germline V gene has CDR1 SGHTA and CDR2 FQGTGA. This CDR3 comprises 15 residues. The J segment lost 5 bases and the V segment lost 5 bases, leaving 5 bases of the junction unmatched. The CDR3 is CASSAGQGAGDTQYF. As DNA, the CDR3 is TGTGCCAGCAGCGCGGGACAGGGGGCTGGAGATACGCAGTATTTT.

V and J are TRBV7-9 and TRBJ2-5, with 10 bases lining up with TRBD1. The V gene end was trimmed by 6 bases and the J gene end by 2 bases; junction bases not matched to a gene: 6. The CDR3 has 15 residues. Per the germline V gene, CDR1 is SEHNR and CDR2 is FQNEAQ (reference sequence). The CDR3 DNA reads as TGTGCCAGCAGGGGGGACAGGGGACCGCAAGAGACCCAGTACTTC. Translated, it gives CASRGDRGPQETQYF.

The gene calls are TRBV19 and TRBJ2-1; TRBD2 matches at 12 bases. CDR1 and CDR2 from the germline V gene are LNHDA and SQIVND (reference sequence). The CDR3 extends over 14 amino acids. Germline trimming cut 5 bases from V and 10 bases from J; bases unmatched to any gene: 6. CDR3 protein: CASSVGLAGGEQFF. The CDR3 coding sequence is TGTGCCAGTAGTGTGGGACTAGCGGGCGGCGAGCAGTTCTTC.

This clone was seen only once. The chain is built from TRBV30 and TRBJ2-7, with 7 bases lining up with TRBD1. The CDR3 covers 13 residues. Germline V lookup: CDR1 GTSNPN, CDR2 SVGIG (reference sequence). The V and J ends lost 7 bases and 0 bases, in that order; junction bases with no gene match: 6. In nucleotides, the CDR3 is TGTGCCTTGAGACAGGGACCCTCCTACGAGCAGTACTTC. Its protein product is CALRQGPSYEQYF.

In DNA, the CDR3 is TGTGCCAGCAGCCTTGACAGGGGAGCTGGGGATACGCAGTATTTT. Encoded protein: CASSLDRGAGDTQYF. The chain employs TRBV6-5 and TRBJ2-3, with TRBD1 identical over 8 bases. The junction had 11 bases not matched to a gene; V was cut back by 6 bases and J by 6 bases. Germline CDR1 and CDR2: MNHEY and SVGAGI. The CDR3 consists of 15 residues.

The sample holds a few counts of this clone. V and J are TRBV12-3 or TRBV12-4 and TRBJ1-2, with D possibly TRBD1 on 6 matching bases. The CDR3 has 13 amino acids. The V and J ends lost 6 bases and 8 bases respectively, with 16 bases between them. The CDR3 DNA reads as TGTGCCAGCAGGCCGACAGGACCCCAAGGCTACACCTTC. This sequence encodes CASRPTGPQGYTF.